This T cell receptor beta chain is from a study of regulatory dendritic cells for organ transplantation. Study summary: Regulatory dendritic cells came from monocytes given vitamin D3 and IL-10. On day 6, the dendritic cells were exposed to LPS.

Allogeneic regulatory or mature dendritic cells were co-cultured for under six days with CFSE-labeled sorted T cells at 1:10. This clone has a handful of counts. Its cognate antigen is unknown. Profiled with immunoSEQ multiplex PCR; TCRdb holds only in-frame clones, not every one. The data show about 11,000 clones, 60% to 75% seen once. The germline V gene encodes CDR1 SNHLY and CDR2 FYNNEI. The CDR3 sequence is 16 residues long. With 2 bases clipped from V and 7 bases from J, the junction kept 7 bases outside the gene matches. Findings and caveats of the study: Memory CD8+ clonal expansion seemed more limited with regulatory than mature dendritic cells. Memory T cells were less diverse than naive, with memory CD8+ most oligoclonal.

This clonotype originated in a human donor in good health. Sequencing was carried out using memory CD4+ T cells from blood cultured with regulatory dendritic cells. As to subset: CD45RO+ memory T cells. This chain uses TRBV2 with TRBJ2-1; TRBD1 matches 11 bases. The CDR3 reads CASSELFGTGGNEQFF. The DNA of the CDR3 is TGTGCCAGCAGTGAATTATTCGGGACAGGGGGTAATGAGCAGTTCTTC.